This TCR beta chain was recorded in a study of T cell repertoires in cytomegalovirus infection. Study as a whole: Shared public TCR beta signatures pointed to both CMV infection and a matching HLA type.

This clonotype was seen a few times. Its target is unknown. One entry per CDR3 protein results from TCRdb running MiXCR on the reads. The top ten hold around 13% of the sample, which has more than 400,000 distinct CDR3 sequences, about 25% seen once. Overall study findings and caveats: Dominant in the ex vivo response were TCR beta clonotypes restricted by HLA-C and specific for CMV. Of the TCR beta families, the public ones yielded a cumulative frequency that identified carriers of CMV plus the relevant HLA.

Source material: PBMCs. This sequence originates from a human donor in good health (CMV status not recorded). Some clones in this sample may be carry-over from other donors' samples.

The DNA of the CDR3 is TGTGCCAGCATGGGATGGACTAGCGGGAACAATGAGCAGTTCTTC. As protein: CASMGWTSGNNEQFF. The chain recombines TRBV6-6 with TRBJ2-1; TRBD2 matches 12 bases. From germline, CDR1 is MNHNY and CDR2 SVGAGI (reference sequence). The CDR3 loop spans 15 amino acids. V dropped 7 bases and J dropped 5; count of bases not matched to a gene: 6.